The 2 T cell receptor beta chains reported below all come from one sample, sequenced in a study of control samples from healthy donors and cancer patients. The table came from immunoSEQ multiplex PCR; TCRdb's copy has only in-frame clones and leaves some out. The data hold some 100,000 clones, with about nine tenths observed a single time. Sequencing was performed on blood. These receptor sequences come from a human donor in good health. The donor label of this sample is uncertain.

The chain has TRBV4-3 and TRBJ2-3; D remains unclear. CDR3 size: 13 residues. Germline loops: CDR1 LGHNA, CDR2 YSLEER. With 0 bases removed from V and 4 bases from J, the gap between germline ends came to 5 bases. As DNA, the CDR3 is TGCGCCAGCAGCCAAGACGTCCCAGATACGCAGTATTTT. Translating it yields CASSQDVPDTQYF.

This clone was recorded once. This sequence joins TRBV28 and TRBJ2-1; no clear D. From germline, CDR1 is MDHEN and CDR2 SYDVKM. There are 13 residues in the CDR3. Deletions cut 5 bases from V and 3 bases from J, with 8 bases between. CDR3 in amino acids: CASSLDNYNEQFF. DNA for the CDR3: TGTGCCAGCAGTCTAGACAACTACAATGAGCAGTTCTTC.